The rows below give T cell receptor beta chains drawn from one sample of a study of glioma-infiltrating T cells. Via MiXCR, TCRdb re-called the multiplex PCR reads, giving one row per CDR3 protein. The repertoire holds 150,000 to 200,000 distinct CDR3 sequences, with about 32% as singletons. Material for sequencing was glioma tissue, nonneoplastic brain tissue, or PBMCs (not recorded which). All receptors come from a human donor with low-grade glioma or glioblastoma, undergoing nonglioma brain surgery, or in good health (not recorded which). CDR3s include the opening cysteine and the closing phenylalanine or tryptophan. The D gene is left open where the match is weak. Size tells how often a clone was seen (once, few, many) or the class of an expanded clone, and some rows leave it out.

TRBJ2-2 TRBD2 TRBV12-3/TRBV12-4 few CARSGGREANTGELFF TGTGCCAGGTCCGGGGGGCGGGAGGCGAACACCGGGGAGCTGTTTTTT
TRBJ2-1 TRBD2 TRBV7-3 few CASSQVAGGVNEQFF TGTGCCAGCAGCCAAGTAGCGGGAGGGGTCAATGAGCAGTTCTTC
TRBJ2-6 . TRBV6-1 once CASSEGRGYSGANVLTF TGTGCCAGCAGTGAAGGTCGCGGCTACTCTGGGGCCAACGTCCTGACTTTC
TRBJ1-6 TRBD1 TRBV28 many CASSPPDRFSPLHF TGTGCCAGCAGTCCTCCGGACAGGTTTTCACCCCTCCACTTT
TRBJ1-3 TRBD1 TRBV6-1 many CASSQGARGNTIYF TGTGCCAGCAGTCAGGGGGCGCGAGGAAACACCATATATTTT
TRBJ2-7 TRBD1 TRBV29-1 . CSALDRAGEQYF TGCAGCGCCCTGGACAGGGCGGGTGAGCAGTACTTC
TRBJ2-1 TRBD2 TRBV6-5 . CASRAGQFSSGGYNEQFF TGTGCCAGCAGAGCGGGACAGTTCTCTAGCGGGGGCTACAATGAGCAGTTCTTC
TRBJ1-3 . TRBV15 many CATSPISPLSGNTIYF TGTGCCACCAGCCCTATCTCGCCGCTCTCTGGAAACACCATATATTTT
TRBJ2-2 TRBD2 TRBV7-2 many CASSFETSGLTGELFF TGTGCCAGCAGCTTCGAAACTAGCGGCCTCACCGGGGAGCTGTTTTTT
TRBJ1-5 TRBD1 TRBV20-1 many CSARGQGQNQPQHF TGCAGTGCTAGGGGACAGGGACAAAATCAGCCCCAGCATTTT
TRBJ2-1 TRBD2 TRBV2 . CASSESSGRVGEQFF TGTGCCAGCAGTGAGTCTAGCGGGAGAGTCGGTGAGCAGTTCTTC
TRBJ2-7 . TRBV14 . CASIQRGASDHEQYF TGCGCCAGCATCCAAAGGGGGGCCTCGGACCACGAGCAGTACTTC
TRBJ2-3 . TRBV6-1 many CASSPQRSTDTQYF TGTGCCAGCAGCCCCCAGAGAAGCACAGATACGCAGTATTTT
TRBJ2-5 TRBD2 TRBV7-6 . CASSLPSGSRKETQYF TGTGCCAGCAGCCTACCTAGCGGGAGTAGAAAAGAGACCCAGTACTTC
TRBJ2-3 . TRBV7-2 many CASSFDRRDTQYF TGTGCCAGCAGTTTTGACCGTCGCGATACGCAGTATTTT
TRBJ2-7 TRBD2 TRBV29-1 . CSVDRLAGGSYEQYF TGCAGCGTTGATAGACTAGCGGGAGGCTCCTACGAGCAGTACTTC
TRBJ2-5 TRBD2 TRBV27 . CASSRGLAGGPTETQYF TGTGCCAGCAGTCGCGGACTAGCGGGAGGGCCGACAGAGACCCAGTACTTC
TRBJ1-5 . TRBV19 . CASSIQDYKPQHF TGTGCCAGTAGTATTCAGGATTACAAGCCCCAGCATTTT
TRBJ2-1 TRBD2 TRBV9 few CASSFQTGLGDEQFF TGTGCCAGCAGCTTCCAAACGGGACTAGGGGATGAGCAGTTCTTC
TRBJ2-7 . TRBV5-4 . CASSLYYGSSYEQYF TGTGCCAGCAGCTTGTATTATGGGTCCTCCTACGAGCAGTACTTC
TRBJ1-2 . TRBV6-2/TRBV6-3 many CASSYSMTAIYGYTF TGTGCCAGCAGTTACTCGATGACAGCTATCTATGGCTACACCTTC
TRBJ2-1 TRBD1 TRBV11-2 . CASSPAGTAITRGQFF TGTGCCAGCAGCCCCGCCGGGACAGCAATTACACGAGGGCAGTTCTTC
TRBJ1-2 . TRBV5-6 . CASSFHQGALNYGYTF TGTGCCAGCAGCTTTCACCAGGGTGCCCTTAACTATGGCTACACCTTC
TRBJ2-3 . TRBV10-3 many CAISGEGTDTQYF TGTGCCATCAGTGGGGAGGGCACAGATACGCAGTATTTT
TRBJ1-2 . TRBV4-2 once CASIQHEARGVSGYTF TGTGCCAGCATTCAACATGAGGCGAGAGGGGTTAGTGGCTACACCTTC
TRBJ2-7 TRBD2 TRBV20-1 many CSARRPTGGPGLASEQYF TGCAGTGCTAGACGCCCAACGGGGGGCCCGGGACTAGCGAGTGAGCAGTACTTC
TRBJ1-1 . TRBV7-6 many CASSLDAREWTEAFF TGTGCCAGCAGCTTAGACGCCAGGGAGTGGACTGAAGCTTTCTTT
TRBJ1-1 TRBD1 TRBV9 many CASSVGQGVTIMNTEAFF TGTGCCAGCAGCGTAGGACAGGGCGTAACTATCATGAACACTGAAGCTTTCTTT
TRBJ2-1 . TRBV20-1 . CSAYRPPKNNEQFF TGCAGTGCTTATAGACCCCCTAAGAACAATGAGCAGTTCTTC
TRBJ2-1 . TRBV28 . CASRQLAVVRNNEQFF TGTGCCAGCAGGCAACTAGCTGTAGTACGTAACAATGAGCAGTTCTTC
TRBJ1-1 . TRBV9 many CASSRGSNTEAFF TGTGCCAGCAGCCGGGGGTCGAACACTGAAGCTTTCTTT
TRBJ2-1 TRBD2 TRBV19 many CASSTRTSGRLDEQFF TGTGCCAGTAGTACCAGGACTAGCGGGAGGCTAGATGAGCAGTTCTTC
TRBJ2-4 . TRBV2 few CASSEKGPNKNIQYF TGTGCCAGCAGTGAAAAGGGACCCAACAAAAACATTCAGTACTTC
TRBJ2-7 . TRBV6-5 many CASSYSRGVYEQYF TGTGCCAGCAGTTACTCTCGGGGAGTCTACGAGCAGTACTTC
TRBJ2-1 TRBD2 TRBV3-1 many CASSPSGRNEQFF TGTGCCAGCAGCCCCAGCGGGAGAAACGAGCAGTTCTTC
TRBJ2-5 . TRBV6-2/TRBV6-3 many CASSYSKVRETQYF TGTGCCAGCAGTTACTCGAAGGTCCGGGAGACCCAGTACTTC
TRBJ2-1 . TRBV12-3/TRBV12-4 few CASSSGTQSYNEQFF TGTGCCAGCAGTTCCGGGACTCAGTCCTACAATGAGCAGTTCTTC
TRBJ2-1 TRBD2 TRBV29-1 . CSVDPASGPGGEQFF TGCAGCGTTGATCCGGCTAGCGGGCCGGGGGGAGAGCAGTTCTTC
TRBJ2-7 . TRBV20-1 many CSARGPLATNYEQYF TGCAGTGCTAGAGGGCCCCTAGCAACCAACTACGAGCAGTACTTC
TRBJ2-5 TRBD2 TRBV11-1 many CASSTLAELGETQYF TGTGCCAGCAGCACGCTAGCGGAGCTTGGAGAGACCCAGTACTTC
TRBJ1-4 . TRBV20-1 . CSARDPQGSEKRFF TGCAGTGCTAGAGATCCCCAGGGATCTGAAAAACGCTTTTTT
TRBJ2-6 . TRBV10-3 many CAIKSDIPGANVLTF TGTGCCATCAAATCGGACATCCCTGGGGCCAACGTCCTGACTTTC
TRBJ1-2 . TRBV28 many CASSPPKVYGYTF TGTGCCAGCAGCCCCCCCAAAGTCTATGGCTACACCTTC
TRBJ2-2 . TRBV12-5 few CASGPDAGELFF TGTGCTAGTGGCCCTGACGCGGGGGAGCTGTTTTTT
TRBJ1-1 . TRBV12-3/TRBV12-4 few CASSPLERMNTEAFF TGTGCCAGCAGCCCCCTGGAAAGAATGAACACTGAAGCTTTCTTT
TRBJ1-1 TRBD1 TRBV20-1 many CSALPGGPNTEAFF TGCAGTGCCCTTCCAGGGGGCCCGAACACTGAAGCTTTCTTT
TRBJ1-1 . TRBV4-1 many CASSQEAAAEAFF TGCGCCAGCAGCCAAGAAGCGGCGGCTGAAGCTTTCTTT
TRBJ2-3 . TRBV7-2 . CASSLEDNTDTQYF TGTGCCAGCAGCTTAGAGGATAACACAGATACGCAGTATTTT
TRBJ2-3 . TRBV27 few CASRAPTPAADTQYF TGTGCCAGCAGAGCCCCGACCCCAGCGGCAGATACGCAGTATTTT
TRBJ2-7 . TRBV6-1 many CASAAGPYEQYF TGTGCCAGCGCAGCAGGGCCCTACGAGCAGTACTTC